The 13 T cell receptor beta chains in this list originate from one sample, sequenced in a study of blood T cell repertoires in COVID-19. Repertoires were generated with immunoSEQ multiplex PCR, while TCRdb's copy carries only in-frame clones and drops some. Of 350,000 to 550,000 clones listed, roughly 85% are singletons. The sequenced sample was PBMCs or T cells enriched from blood (not recorded which). These receptors all come from a woman younger than 35 with acute COVID-19.

The chain recombines TRBV28 with TRBJ1-5; D gene unclear. Per germline, CDR1 MDHEN and CDR2 SYDVKM. V lost 6 bases and J 2 bases, leaving 5 bases between the germline ends. The CDR3 extends over 12 amino acids. CDR3 sequence: CASSPGNQPQHF. CDR3 bases: TGTGCCAGCAGCCCGGGCAATCAGCCCCAGCATTTT.

The chain couples TRBV14 to TRBJ2-1; 7 bases line up with TRBD1. The CDR3 has 17 residues. In germline, CDR1 is SGHDN, CDR2 FVKESK. The V segment lost 1 base and the J segment 4 bases; nucleotides outside the gene matches: 10. The CDR3 nucleotides read TGTGCCAGCAGCCAAGCTGGAGACAGGGTGGAATACAATGAGCAGTTCTTC. This translates into CASSQAGDRVEYNEQFF.

Here the CDR3 reads CASSLEQGDTEAFF. The DNA for the CDR3 is TGCGCCAGCAGCCTAGAACAGGGAGATACTGAAGCTTTCTTT. V is TRBV4-3 and J is TRBJ1-1; the D gene is possibly TRBD1 (6 bases). The CDR3 length is 14 residues. Between the trimmed V and J ends, which lost 4 bases and 5 bases, there was a span of 14 bases. Germline V gives CDR1 LGHNA, CDR2 YSLEER.

Regarding this clone: This sample also contains other DNA sequences that code for the same CDR3. V and J are TRBV9 and TRBJ2-6; D is ambiguous. The CDR3 runs 14 residues. The germline gives CDR1 SGDLS, CDR2 YYNGEE. V was cut by 2 bases and J by 1 base, with 4 bases left in between. DNA of the CDR3: TGTGCCAGCAGCGTCCCATCTGGGGCCAACGTCCTGACTTTC. Protein sequence: CASSVPSGANVLTF.

The chain uses TRBV18 and TRBJ1-4, with 8 bases aligning to TRBD1. The germline V gene has CDR1 KGHSH and CDR2 LQKENI. The J segment lost 4 bases and the V segment lost 5 bases, leaving 9 bases of the junction unmatched. The CDR3 has 16 residues. The CDR3 spells CASSTGTGLFNEKLFF. In DNA, the CDR3 is TGTGCCAGCTCAACCGGGACAGGACTATTTAATGAAAAACTGTTTTTT.

The CDR3 protein is CATSATLQGTDTQYF. The CDR3 nucleotides are TGTGCCACCAGTGCCACCTTACAGGGTACAGATACGCAGTATTTT. This rearrangement joins TRBV24-1 to TRBJ2-3, with D possibly TRBD1 on 6 matching bases. Deletions cut 5 bases from V and 3 bases from J, with 14 bases between. CDR1 and CDR2 (germline): KGHDR, SFDVKD. The CDR3 spans 15 residues.

The V and J genes are TRBV13 and TRBJ2-7; maybe TRBD1 (5 bases). The germline V and J ends were trimmed by 4 bases and 1 base, with 11 bases remaining between them. Germline V gene lookup returns CDR1 PRHDT and CDR2 FYEKMQ (reference sequence). The CDR3 runs to 14 residues. CDR3 DNA sequence: TGTGCCAGCAGCTCCAGGGCAGAATCCTACGAGCAGTACTTC. Its translation: CASSSRAESYEQYF.

The J gene is TRBJ2-7, the V gene TRBV18, with 12 bases identical to TRBD1. This CDR3 has 15 residues. Germline-derived CDR1 and CDR2 are KGHSH and LQKENI. V shed 4 bases and J 5 bases; nucleotides not matched to a gene: 6. The CDR3 sequence is CASSQGDRGRHEQYF. Here the CDR3 DNA reads TGTGCCAGCTCACAAGGGGACAGGGGGCGGCACGAGCAGTACTTC.

The V call is TRBV28, the J call TRBJ1-3, with a possible D match to TRBD1 (6 bases). The germline V gene has CDR1 MDHEN and CDR2 SYDVKM. The CDR3 loop spans 11 amino acids. V lost 11 bases to trimming and J lost 2 bases, with 7 bases between them. The CDR3 DNA is TGTGCCGGACAGACTGGAAACACCATATATTTT. Its protein product is CAGQTGNTIYF.

The gene calls are TRBV2 and TRBJ1-2; D unclear. V was shortened by 2 bases and J by 6 bases, with 7 bases between the two germline ends. CDR3 size: 12 residues. Germline loops: CDR1 SNHLY, CDR2 FYNNEI. The CDR3 bases are TGTGCCAGCAGTGAATCCGGTAATGGCTACACCTTC. It translates to CASSESGNGYTF.

The rearrangement uses TRBV5-1 and TRBJ2-6; 8 positions match TRBD1. Germline V gene data show CDR1 as SGHRS and CDR2 as YFSETQ. The CDR3 is 13 residues long. The V gene end was trimmed by 4 bases and the J gene end by 7 bases; junction bases not matched to a gene: 1. The CDR3 DNA sequence: TGCGCCAGCAGCGGGACAGGTGCCAACGTCCTGACTTTC. As protein: CASSGTGANVLTF. The whole variable domain, filled in from reference TRBV5-1 and TRBJ2-6, reads KAGVTQTPRYLIKTRGQQVTLSCSPISGHRSVSWYQQTPGQGLQFLFEYFSETQRNKGNFPGRFSGRQFSNSRSEMNVSTLELGDSALYLCASSGTGANVLTFGAGSRLTVL.

The CDR3 nucleotides are TGTGCCAGCTCACCCATTTCGGATCAGCCCCAGCATTTT. It codes for CASSPISDQPQHF. J is TRBJ1-5 and V is TRBV18, with D uncertain. Germline loops: CDR1 KGHSH, CDR2 LQKENI. Trimming left V 3 bases short and J 5 bases short, with 8 bases between. The CDR3 is 13 residues long.

This clone came up once. The chain joins TRBV7-2 to TRBJ2-5; D is ambiguous. CDR3 size: 12 residues. V dropped 5 bases and J dropped 7 bases, with 11 bases sitting between them. Germline-derived CDR1 and CDR2 are SGHTA and FQGNSA. The CDR3 DNA reads as TGTGCCAGCAGCCCAGAGGTCGGGACCCAGTACTTC. Encoded protein: CASSPEVGTQYF.